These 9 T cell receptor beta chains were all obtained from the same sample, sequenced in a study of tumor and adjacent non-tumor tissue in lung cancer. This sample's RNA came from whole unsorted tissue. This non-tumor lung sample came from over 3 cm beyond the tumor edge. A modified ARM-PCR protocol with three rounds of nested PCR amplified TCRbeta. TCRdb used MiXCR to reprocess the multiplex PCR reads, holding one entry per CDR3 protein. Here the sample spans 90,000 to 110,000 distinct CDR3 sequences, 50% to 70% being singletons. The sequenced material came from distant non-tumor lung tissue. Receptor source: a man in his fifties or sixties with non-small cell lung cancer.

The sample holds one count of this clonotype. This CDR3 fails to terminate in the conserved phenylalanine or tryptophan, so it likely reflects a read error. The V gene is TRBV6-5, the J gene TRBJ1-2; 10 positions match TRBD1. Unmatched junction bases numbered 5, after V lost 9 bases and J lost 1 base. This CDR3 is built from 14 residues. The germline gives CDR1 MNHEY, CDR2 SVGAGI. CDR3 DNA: TGTGCCAGTGGAGGGACAGGGGATAACTATGGCTACACCCTC. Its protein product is CASGGTGDNYGYTL.

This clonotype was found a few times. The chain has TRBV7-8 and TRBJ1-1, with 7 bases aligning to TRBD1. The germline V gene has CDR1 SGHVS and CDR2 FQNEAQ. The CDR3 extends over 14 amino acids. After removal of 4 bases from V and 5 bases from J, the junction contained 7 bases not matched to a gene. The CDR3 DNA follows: TGTGCCAGCAGCTCTCTCCGACAGGGAACTGAAGCTTTCTTT. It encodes CASSSLRQGTEAFF.

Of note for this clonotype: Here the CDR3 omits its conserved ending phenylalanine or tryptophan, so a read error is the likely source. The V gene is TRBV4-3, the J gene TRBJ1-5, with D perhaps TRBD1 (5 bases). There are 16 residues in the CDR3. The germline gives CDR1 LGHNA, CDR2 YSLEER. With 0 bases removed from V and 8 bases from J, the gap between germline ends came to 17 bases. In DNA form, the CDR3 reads TGCGCCAGCAGCCAAGATCGGGGGGAGTGGGTGAAGCCCCAGCATTCT. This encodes CASSQDRGEWVKPQHS.

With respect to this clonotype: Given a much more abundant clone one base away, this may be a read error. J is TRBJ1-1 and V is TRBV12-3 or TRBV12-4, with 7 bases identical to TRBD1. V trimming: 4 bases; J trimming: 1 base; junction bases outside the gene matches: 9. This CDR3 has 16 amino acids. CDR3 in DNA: TGTGCCAGCAGTTCGCAGGGGGGGGCGTCGAACACTGAAGCTTTCTTT. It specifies CASSSQGGASNTEAFF.

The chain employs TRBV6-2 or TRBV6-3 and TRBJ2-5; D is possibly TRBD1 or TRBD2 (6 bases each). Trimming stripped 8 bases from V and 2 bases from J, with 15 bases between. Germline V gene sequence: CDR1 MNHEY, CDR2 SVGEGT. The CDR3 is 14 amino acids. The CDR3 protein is CASGIEGGQETQYF. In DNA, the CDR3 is TGTGCCAGCGGGATAGAGGGGGGTCAAGAGACCCAGTACTTC.

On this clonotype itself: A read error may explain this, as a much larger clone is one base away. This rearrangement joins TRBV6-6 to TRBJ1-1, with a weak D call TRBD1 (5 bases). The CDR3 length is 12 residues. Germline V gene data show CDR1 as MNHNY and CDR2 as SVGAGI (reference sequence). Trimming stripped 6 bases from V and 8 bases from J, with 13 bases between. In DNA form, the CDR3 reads TGTGCCAGCAGGTTCGGAAAGGGGGAAGCTTTCTTT. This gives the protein CASRFGKGEAFF.

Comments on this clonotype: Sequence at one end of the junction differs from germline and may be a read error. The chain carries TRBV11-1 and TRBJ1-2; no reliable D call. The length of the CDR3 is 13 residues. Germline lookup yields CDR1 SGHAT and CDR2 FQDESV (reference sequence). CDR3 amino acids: CASNLANNIGYTF. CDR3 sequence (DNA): TGTGCCAGCAACTTAGCGAACAATATTGGCTACACCTTC.

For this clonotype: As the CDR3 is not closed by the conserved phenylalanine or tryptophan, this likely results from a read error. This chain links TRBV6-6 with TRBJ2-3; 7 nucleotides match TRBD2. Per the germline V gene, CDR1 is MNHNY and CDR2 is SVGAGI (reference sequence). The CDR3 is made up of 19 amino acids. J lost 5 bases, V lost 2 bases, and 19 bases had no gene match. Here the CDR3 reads CASSYTVTSALREIDTQYI. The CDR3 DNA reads TGTGCCAGCAGTTACACTGTAACTAGCGCACTAAGGGAGATAGATACGCAGTATATT.

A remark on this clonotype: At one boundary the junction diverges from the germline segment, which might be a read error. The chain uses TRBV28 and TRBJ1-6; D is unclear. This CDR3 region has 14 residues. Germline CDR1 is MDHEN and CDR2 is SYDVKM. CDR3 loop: CASSWGEGHSPLHF. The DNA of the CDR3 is TGTGCAAGCAGTTGGGGAGAGGGCCATTCACCCCTCCACTTT.